The 21 T cell receptor beta chains in this list originate from one sample, sequenced in a study of blood T cells in healthy people across ages. It was with a sample-barcoded 5' primer and a J-beta primer mix that a second PCR of about 7 to 12 cycles was run. From the 5' RACE reads, TCRdb called clonotypes with MiXCR, one entry per CDR3 protein. This sample carries roughly 1,500,000 distinct CDR3 sequences, about 32% of them seen once, and the ten largest clones take around 11%. The sample was blood. The receptors shown here come from a woman aged 25 to 45 in good health.

This clonotype came up a few times. The chain has TRBV3-1 and TRBJ2-7; TRBD2 agrees at 8 bases. The germline CDR1 and CDR2 sequences are LGHDT and YNNKEL (reference sequence). V dropped 4 bases and J dropped 5; count of bases not matched to a gene: 10. CDR3 length equals 15 residues. The CDR3: CASSPLAGGRDEQYF. The CDR3 DNA sequence: TGTGCCAGCAGCCCCCTGGCGGGAGGTCGCGACGAGCAGTACTTC.

The sample holds many counts of this clonotype. The chain employs TRBV7-3 and TRBJ2-3; 8 bases align to TRBD2. The CDR3 length is 14 residues. The V and J ends lost 1 base and 4 bases, in that order; junction bases with no gene match: 1. Per germline, CDR1 SGHTA and CDR2 FQGTGA. CDR3 amino acids: CASSLNGGADTQYF. CDR3 nucleotides: TGTGCCAGCAGCTTAAACGGGGGGGCAGATACGCAGTATTTT.

This clonotype was detected a few times. V is TRBV5-5 and J is TRBJ2-3; D perhaps matches TRBD1 (5 bases). V lost 2 bases to trimming and J lost 11 bases, with 15 bases between them. This CDR3 has 13 amino acids. Germline V CDR1 and CDR2: SGHKS, YYEKEE (reference sequence). CDR3 coding DNA: TGTGCCAGCAGCTTATCTGGGCAGGGAAGGCAGTATTTT. This sequence encodes CASSLSGQGRQYF.

This clonotype has just a few counts. The chain links TRBV5-1 to TRBJ2-5; TRBD1 agrees at 10 bases. The better agreement between TRBJ2-7 and the DNA end casts doubt on the J call. Germline CDR1 reads SGHRS; CDR2 reads YFSETQ. This CDR3 has 16 residues. CDR3 loop: CASSPQAPGTGVEQYF. CDR3 nucleotides: TGCGCCAGCAGCCCGCAGGCTCCCGGGACAGGGGTCGAGCAGTACTTC.

This clonotype was seen at least ten times. This chain connects TRBV29-1 to TRBJ2-5; D perhaps matches TRBD2 (5 bases). CDR1 SQVTM and CDR2 ANQGSEA come from the germline V gene. The CDR3 is 14 residues long. V was pared by 4 bases and J by 5 bases, with 17 bases between. CDR3 bases: TGCAGCGTTGGTTCTAGCCTTAGAGGGGAGACCCAGTACTTC. Translating it yields CSVGSSLRGETQYF.

This clonotype was seen a single time. Germline and junction disagree at one end, which may indicate a read error. This chain joins TRBV27 and TRBJ1-4; no definite D call. Germline CDR1 reads MNHEY; CDR2 reads SMNVEV (reference sequence). The CDR3 covers 14 residues. CDR3 bases: TGTGCCTGCAGTCCCAATGGGCCGGGGGAAAAACTGTTTTTT. Protein: CACSPNGPGEKLFF.

This clonotype was seen more than once but under ten times. This sequence joins TRBV7-2 and TRBJ1-2, with D unresolved. The CDR3 runs 12 residues. Germline-derived CDR1 and CDR2 are SGHTA and FQGNSA. The germline V and J ends were trimmed by 5 bases and 8 bases, with 12 bases remaining between them. The CDR3 loop is CASSPWARGYTF. The CDR3 nucleotides are TGTGCCAGCAGCCCATGGGCGCGGGGCTACACCTTC.

The rearrangement uses TRBV6-1 and TRBJ2-1; 7 positions agree with TRBD1. CDR1 is MNHNS, CDR2 SASEGT, per germline. Trimming at V came to 6 bases and at J to 6 bases, leaving 5 bases not matched to a gene. The length of the CDR3 is 13 residues. The CDR3 spells CASRMDRINEQFF. As DNA, the CDR3 is TGTGCCAGCAGGATGGACAGGATCAATGAGCAGTTCTTC.

This clonotype was detected only a few times. This CDR3 reads CASSQDWTTNTQYF. The DNA for the CDR3 is TGTGCCAGCAGCCAAGATTGGACTACGAATACGCAGTATTTT. This chain links TRBV4-2 with TRBJ2-3; tentative D call: TRBD2 (6 bases). Trimming took 0 bases from V and 7 from J, leaving 11 bases between them. CDR1 is LGHNA, CDR2 YNFKEQ, per germline. The CDR3 contains 14 residues.

V usage is TRBV2 and J usage is TRBJ1-6, with D uncertain. Looked up from germline, CDR1 is SNHLY and CDR2 is FYNNEI. V gave up 3 bases and J gave up 0 bases, with 6 bases separating them. The CDR3 loop spans 15 amino acids. The DNA of the CDR3 is TGTGCCAGCAGTGAGTTGAGCTCCTATAATTCACCCCTCCACTTT. This gives the protein CASSELSSYNSPLHF. Supplemented by reference TRBV2 and TRBJ1-6, the full variable domain reads EPEVTQTPSHQVTQMGQEVILRCVPISNHLYFYWYRQILGQKVEFLVSFYNNEISEKSEIFDDQFSVERPDGSNFTLKIRSTKLEDSAMYFCASSELSSYNSPLHFGNGTRLTVT.

This clonotype was picked up a small number of times. Here the CDR3 DNA reads TGCAGTGCAGGAACGAGACAGGGCAGCTCCTACAATGAGCAGTTCTTC. Translation: CSAGTRQGSSYNEQFF. The V and J genes are TRBV20-1 and TRBJ2-1; 7 bases match TRBD1. This CDR3 comprises 16 residues. J lost 0 bases, V lost 6 bases, and 11 bases had no gene match. The germline CDR1 and CDR2 sequences are DFQATT and SNEGSKA (reference sequence).

J is TRBJ2-2 and V is TRBV6-6, with D tentatively TRBD1 (6 bases). CDR3 length: 15 residues. Germline-derived CDR1 and CDR2 are MNHNY and SVGAGI (reference sequence). V lost 4 bases and J lost 4, with 13 bases in between. CDR3 DNA: TGTGCCAGCAGTTGGGGACACGAAATCACCGGGGAGCTGTTTTTT. Translating gives CASSWGHEITGELFF.

The table lists this clonotype with a few counts. The chain uses TRBV6-4 and TRBJ2-1; 7 bases line up with TRBD2. Germline V gene lookup returns CDR1 MRHNA and CDR2 SNTAGT. Trimming cost V 4 bases and J 12 bases; bases outside gene matches: 9. The CDR3 has 13 residues. CDR3: CASSAAGEGVQFF. The DNA for the CDR3 is TGTGCCAGCAGTGCGGCGGGAGAGGGTGTGCAGTTCTTC.

This clonotype has a handful of counts. The chain carries TRBV7-2 and TRBJ1-2; D is ambiguous. This CDR3 has 16 residues. V lost 1 base, J lost 4 bases, and 16 bases lay in between. Per germline, CDR1 SGHTA and CDR2 FQGNSA. The CDR3 sequence: CASSLGPLEGSYGYTF. For the CDR3, the DNA is TGTGCCAGCAGCTTAGGGCCTCTTGAGGGTTCCTATGGCTACACCTTC. Filled out from reference TRBV7-2 and TRBJ1-2, the complete variable domain reads GAGVSQSPSNKVTEKGKDVELRCDPISGHTALYWYRQSLGQGLEFLIYFQGNSAPDKSGLPSDRFSAERTGGSVSTLTIQRTQQEDSAVYLCASSLGPLEGSYGYTFGSGTRLTVV.

On this clonotype: One base away lies a much larger clone, so this may be a sequencing read error. This sequence joins TRBV20-1 and TRBJ1-2, with 7 bases identical to TRBD1. Unmatched junction bases numbered 3, after V lost 7 bases and J lost 4 bases. The CDR3 spans 11 residues. Germline V CDR1 and CDR2: DFQATT, SNEGSKA (reference sequence). This CDR3 reads CSVYRGYGYTF. The CDR3 DNA reads as TGCAGTGTGTACAGGGGCTATGGCTACACCTTC.

The chain combines TRBV28 with TRBJ2-4; 11 nucleotides match TRBD2. Germline CDR1 reads MDHEN; CDR2 reads SYDVKM. V shed 5 bases, J shed 6 bases, and the junction held 12 bases outside the gene matches. This CDR3 region has 17 residues. The DNA of the CDR3 is TGTGCCAGCAGTCTGGGACTAGCGGTGCTGTTTGGAAACATTCAGTACTTC. It codes for CASSLGLAVLFGNIQYF.

The rearrangement links TRBV4-1 to TRBJ2-1; a possible D gene is TRBD1 (5 bases). The DNA end lines up better with TRBJ2-7; the J call may be wrong. The CDR3 is 16 residues long. CDR1 is MGHRA and CDR2 is YSYEKL in the germline V gene. The CDR3 sequence is CASSQGGVGSYNEQYF. Here the CDR3 DNA reads TGCGCCAGCAGCCAAGGGGGCGTGGGCTCCTACAATGAGCAGTACTTC.

The genes are TRBV6-1 and TRBJ2-7; D perhaps matches TRBD2 (5 bases). V dropped 1 base and J dropped 2 bases, with 9 bases sitting between them. CDR3 length: 14 amino acids. Germline lookup yields CDR1 MNHNS and CDR2 SASEGT. CDR3 protein: CASSEGSRAYEQYF. CDR3 nucleotide sequence: TGTGCCAGCAGTGAAGGCTCGAGGGCCTACGAGCAGTACTTC.

At least ten counts were recorded for this clonotype. The V gene is TRBV24-1, the J gene TRBJ2-1, with D perhaps assigned TRBD1 or TRBD2 (5 bases each). Trimming pared 4 bases from V and 8 bases from J, leaving 14 bases between. CDR1 is KGHDR, CDR2 SFDVKD, per germline. The CDR3 consists of 14 residues. The CDR3 is CATSDPRGGDEQFF. The CDR3 region has the DNA TGTGCCACCAGTGACCCGAGGGGTGGGGATGAGCAGTTCTTC.

V and J are TRBV2 and TRBJ2-7, with D perhaps given as TRBD1 or TRBD2 (5 bases each). With 7 bases removed from V and 7 bases from J, the gap between germline ends came to 23 bases. Germline V gene lookup returns CDR1 SNHLY and CDR2 FYNNEI. CDR3 length equals 15 residues. CDR3 in amino acids: CASKSPRGRTGEQYF. The CDR3 DNA reads as TGTGCCAGCAAGAGCCCTCGGGGCCGTACGGGAGAGCAGTACTTC.

In this sample, this clonotype turned up many times. The CDR3 protein is CASSFISGRSYNEQFF. As DNA, the CDR3 is TGTGCCAGCAGTTTTATTAGCGGGAGGTCCTACAATGAGCAGTTCTTC. The J gene is TRBJ2-1, the V gene TRBV27; 10 bases map to TRBD2. CDR1 is MNHEY, CDR2 SMNVEV, per germline (reference sequence). CDR3 length: 16 residues. Trimming at V came to 3 bases and at J to 1 base, leaving 3 bases not matched to a gene.